The rows below give T cell receptor beta chains drawn from one sample of a study of PD-1 blockade in classical Hodgkin lymphoma. This table comes from immunoSEQ multiplex PCR, and its TCRdb copy is limited to in-frame clones, with some not included. The sample records tens of thousands of clones, 81% being singletons. The sample in question was peripheral blood mononuclear cells (PBMCs), obtained at baseline. These receptors were obtained from a human donor with classical Hodgkin lymphoma. The CDR3 runs from the conserved cysteine through the conserved F or W. D genes are given only for firm matches. The listing skips clone size in some rows; elsewhere it reads once, few, many or a size class.

DNA: TGTGCCAGCAGCCGGGACAGGGATCAGCCCCAGCATTTT
CDR3: CASSRDRDQPQHF
size: -
J: TRBJ1-5
V: TRBV5-4
D: TRBD1

DNA: TGTGCCAGCAGCCGCGGACGGAGCGATGAAAAACTGTTTTTT
CDR3: CASSRGRSDEKLFF
size: -
J: TRBJ1-4
V: TRBV5-4
D: -

DNA: TGTGCCATCAGTGCCCGGAAAAGGGAGGACACCGGGGAGCTGTTTTTT
CDR3: CAISARKREDTGELFF
size: -
J: TRBJ2-2
V: TRBV10-3
D: -

DNA: TGTGCCAGCTCCGGGACAGGGATCGGTCAGCCCCAGCATTTT
CDR3: CASSGTGIGQPQHF
size: -
J: TRBJ1-5
V: TRBV2
D: TRBD1

DNA: TGTGCCAGCAGCCGCGGGCGGAACTCTGGAAACACCATATATTTT
CDR3: CASSRGRNSGNTIYF
size: -
J: TRBJ1-3
V: TRBV7-2
D: -

DNA: TGTGCCAGCAGCTCCCGTGGAGGAGGGGAAGCTTTCTTT
CDR3: CASSSRGGGEAFF
size: -
J: TRBJ1-1
V: TRBV7-3
D: -

DNA: TGCGCCAGCAGCTTGGAGTGGCGGGAGGGCACAGATACGCAGTATTTT
CDR3: CASSLEWREGTDTQYF
size: few
J: TRBJ2-3
V: TRBV4-3
D: TRBD2

DNA: TGTGCCAGCAGCTTGCTTGGGATGACAGATACGCAGTATTTT
CDR3: CASSLLGMTDTQYF
size: few
J: TRBJ2-3
V: TRBV7-2
D: -

DNA: TGTGCCACCCACAAACAGGGATTGGGAGATACGCAGTATTTT
CDR3: CATHKQGLGDTQYF
size: -
J: TRBJ2-3
V: TRBV6-1
D: -

DNA: TGCGCCAGCAGCCAAGATCAGGGAAGGCCCCAGCATTTT
CDR3: CASSQDQGRPQHF
size: -
J: TRBJ1-5
V: TRBV4-1
D: -

DNA: TGTGCCAGTAGTATATGGAGGACAGGGAGGACCGGGGAGCTGTTTTTT
CDR3: CASSIWRTGRTGELFF
size: once
J: TRBJ2-2
V: TRBV19
D: TRBD1

DNA: TGTGCCAGCAGCTTCTTCCCCAGGGGATCGAGGGTGGCCGACGGTGGCTACACCTTC
CDR3: CASSFFPRGSRVADGGYTF
size: -
J: TRBJ1-2
V: TRBV7-3
D: -

DNA: TGTGCCAGCAGTTCACAGGGTGACTATGGCTACACCTTC
CDR3: CASSSQGDYGYTF
size: -
J: TRBJ1-2
V: TRBV6-5
D: -

DNA: TGTGCCTGGAGTGCGTACGTGACAACTAACTATGGCTACACCTTC
CDR3: CAWSAYVTTNYGYTF
size: once
J: TRBJ1-2
V: TRBV30
D: -

DNA: TGTGCCAGCAGCGCCGGGCGGGCCTCGACCTACGAGCAGTACTTC
CDR3: CASSAGRASTYEQYF
size: -
J: TRBJ2-7
V: TRBV9
D: -

DNA: TGTGCCAGCAGGATAGACTGGAGCTCCTACAATGAGCAGTTCTTC
CDR3: CASRIDWSSYNEQFF
size: -
J: TRBJ2-1
V: TRBV6-5
D: -

DNA: TGTGCCAGCAGCTCCGAGCGGGGTCTAAATCAGCCCCAGCATTTT
CDR3: CASSSERGLNQPQHF
size: -
J: TRBJ1-5
V: TRBV7-2
D: -

DNA: TGCGCCAGCAACACCTTCGGGGGAGGGAGGTCCTACGAGCAGTACTTC
CDR3: CASNTFGGGRSYEQYF
size: -
J: TRBJ2-7
V: TRBV5-1
D: TRBD2

DNA: TGTGCCACCGGGGGGCCGGGGAGGGAGACCCAGTACTTC
CDR3: CATGGPGRETQYF
size: few
J: TRBJ2-5
V: TRBV6-1
D: -

DNA: TGTGCCAGCAGCTTTGGGACAGGGTTAGACTATGGCTACACCTTC
CDR3: CASSFGTGLDYGYTF
size: -
J: TRBJ1-2
V: TRBV5-6
D: TRBD1

DNA: TGCGCCAGCAGCCAAGTTGGAGGGAGGGAAACCTACGAGCAGTACTTC
CDR3: CASSQVGGRETYEQYF
size: -
J: TRBJ2-7
V: TRBV4-1
D: TRBD2

DNA: TGTGCCAGCAGAACAGGGGCCGGGGAGCTGTTTTTT
CDR3: CASRTGAGELFF
size: -
J: TRBJ2-2
V: TRBV7-9
D: TRBD1

DNA: TGTGCCAGCAGCTTAGCCGGATCAAATCAGCCCCAGCATTTT
CDR3: CASSLAGSNQPQHF
size: once
J: TRBJ1-5
V: TRBV7-6
D: -

DNA: TGTGCTGAAGGAATCTATGGCTACACCTTC
CDR3: CAEGIYGYTF
size: -
J: TRBJ1-2
V: TRBV30
D: -

DNA: TGTGCCAGCAGTTTGAGCGGGAGGCATTACAATGAGCAGTTCTTC
CDR3: CASSLSGRHYNEQFF
size: -
J: TRBJ2-1
V: TRBV27
D: TRBD2

DNA: TGCGCCGGCAGCCAAGATCGGGGGGGCTACGAGCAGTACTTC
CDR3: CAGSQDRGGYEQYF
size: -
J: TRBJ2-7
V: TRBV4-3
D: TRBD2

DNA: TGTGCCAGCAGTTACCAGACTGGCTACAATGAGCAGTTCTTC
CDR3: CASSYQTGYNEQFF
size: -
J: TRBJ2-1
V: TRBV6-5
D: -

DNA: TGTGCCAGCAGCTCATTCCGGAACCCGCTCACCGGGGAGCTGTTTTTT
CDR3: CASSSFRNPLTGELFF
size: -
J: TRBJ2-2
V: TRBV13
D: -

DNA: TGTGCCAGCAGTATGGGCCCCGGGGGGGGCTACACCTTC
CDR3: CASSMGPGGGYTF
size: -
J: TRBJ1-2
V: TRBV6-6
D: -

DNA: TGTGCCAGCTCAGCGACAGGTCGAAGCTCTGGAAACACCATATATTTT
CDR3: CASSATGRSSGNTIYF
size: -
J: TRBJ1-3
V: TRBV18
D: -

DNA: TGTGCCAGCAGTTACGGGACAGGGGGCGGTTATGGCTACACCTTC
CDR3: CASSYGTGGGYGYTF
size: -
J: TRBJ1-2
V: TRBV6-5
D: TRBD1

DNA: TGTGCCAGCTCACGCGGGGGGACTGAAGCTTTCTTT
CDR3: CASSRGGTEAFF
size: -
J: TRBJ1-1
V: TRBV18
D: -

DNA: TGCGCCAGCAGCTTGGGGGCAGCGGACCAAACCCGAGATACGCAGTATTTT
CDR3: CASSLGAADQTRDTQYF
size: -
J: TRBJ2-3
V: TRBV5-1
D: -

DNA: TGTGCCAGCAGTTTACGCTGGGGTGGGAACACTGAAGCTTTCTTT
CDR3: CASSLRWGGNTEAFF
size: -
J: TRBJ1-1
V: TRBV27
D: -

DNA: TGTGCCTGGGCGTCCGGGACTGTTGGGGCCCAGCATTTT
CDR3: CAWASGTVGAQHF
size: -
J: TRBJ1-5
V: TRBV30
D: -

DNA: TGTGCCAGCAGTGCCAGACAGAGGCTCCAGCATTTT
CDR3: CASSARQRLQHF
size: -
J: TRBJ1-5
V: TRBV2
D: -

DNA: TGTGCCAGCACGGTTCGGGGGACAGGGACCATCTTCAATGAGCAGTTCTTC
CDR3: CASTVRGTGTIFNEQFF
size: -
J: TRBJ2-1
V: TRBV2
D: TRBD1

DNA: TGTGCCAGCAGCTTGGGAAACCTACAACTAAATCAGCCCCAGCATTTT
CDR3: CASSLGNLQLNQPQHF
size: -
J: TRBJ1-5
V: TRBV5-6
D: -

DNA: TGTGCCAGCAGCCCCGGACAGGGCGGGCAGCCCCAGCATTTT
CDR3: CASSPGQGGQPQHF
size: -
J: TRBJ1-5
V: TRBV11-1
D: TRBD1

DNA: TGCGCCAGCACCCCGGTGGATCTGGGAGAGCAGTTCTTC
CDR3: CASTPVDLGEQFF
size: few
J: TRBJ2-1
V: TRBV5-1
D: -

DNA: TGTGCCAGCAGGGAATCTGTTCAGTACTTC
CDR3: CASRESVQYF
size: few
J: TRBJ2-4
V: TRBV2
D: -